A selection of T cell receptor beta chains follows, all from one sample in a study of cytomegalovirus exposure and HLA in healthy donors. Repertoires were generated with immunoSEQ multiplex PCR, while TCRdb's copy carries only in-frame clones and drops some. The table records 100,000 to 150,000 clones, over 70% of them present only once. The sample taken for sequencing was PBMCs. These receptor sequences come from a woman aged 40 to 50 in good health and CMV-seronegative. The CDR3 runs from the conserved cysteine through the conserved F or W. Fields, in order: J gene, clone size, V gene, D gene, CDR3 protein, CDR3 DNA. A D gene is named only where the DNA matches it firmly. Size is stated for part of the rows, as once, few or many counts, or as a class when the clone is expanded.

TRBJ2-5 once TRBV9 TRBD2 CAGSSGPQETQYF TGTGCCGGTTCTAGCGGACCACAAGAGACCCAGTACTTC
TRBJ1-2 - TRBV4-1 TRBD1 CATTQGDGSYGYTF TGCGCAACTACCCAGGGGGATGGAAGCTATGGCTACACCTTC
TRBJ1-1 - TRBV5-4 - CASSLDPGRRGTEAFF TGTGCCAGCAGCTTGGATCCCGGGCGCCGAGGGACTGAAGCTTTCTTT
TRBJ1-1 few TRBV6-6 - CASSYQGSLNTEAFF TGTGCCAGCAGTTACCAGGGGAGTTTGAACACTGAAGCTTTCTTT
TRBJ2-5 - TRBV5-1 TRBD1 CASSKGQGQETQYF TGCGCCAGCAGCAAGGGACAGGGGCAAGAGACCCAGTACTTC
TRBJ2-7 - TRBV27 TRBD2 CASSFGLAGLVSYEQYF TGTGCCAGCAGTTTCGGGCTAGCGGGGCTCGTCTCCTACGAGCAGTACTTC
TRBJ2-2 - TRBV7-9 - CASSPRGGPNTGELFF TGTGCCAGCAGCCCAAGGGGGGGACCAAACACCGGGGAGCTGTTTTTT
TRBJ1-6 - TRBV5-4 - CASSRTGGSSPLHF TGTGCCAGCAGCCGGACCGGAGGGAGTTCACCCCTCCACTTT
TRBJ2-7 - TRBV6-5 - CASSPTMTSPEQYF TGTGCCAGCAGTCCCACGATGACTAGTCCCGAGCAGTACTTC
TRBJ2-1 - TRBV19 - CASSIGTVRGNEQFF TGTGCCAGTAGTATTGGAACCGTCCGAGGGAATGAGCAGTTCTTC
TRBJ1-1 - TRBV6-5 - CASREGLGVTEAFF TGTGCCAGCAGGGAGGGGTTGGGGGTCACTGAAGCTTTCTTT
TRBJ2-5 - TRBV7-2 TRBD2 CASSSSGRGETQYF TGTGCCAGCAGCTCTAGCGGGAGGGGGGAGACCCAGTACTTC
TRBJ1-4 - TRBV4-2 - CASSQDAGADEKLFF TGTGCCAGCAGCCAAGATGCAGGGGCTGACGAAAAACTGTTTTTT
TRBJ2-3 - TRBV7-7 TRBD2 CASSPLAGTDTQYF TGTGCTAGCAGCCCTCTAGCGGGCACAGATACGCAGTATTTT
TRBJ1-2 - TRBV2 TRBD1 CASSPGQDPFGYGYTF TGTGCCAGCAGCCCGGGACAGGACCCTTTTGGGTATGGCTACACCTTC
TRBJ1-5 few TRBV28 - CASSLFRGGNQPQHF TGTGCCAGCAGTTTATTCAGGGGTGGCAATCAGCCCCAGCATTTT
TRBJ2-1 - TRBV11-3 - CASSLGGTSYNGQFF TGTGCCAGCAGCTTAGGCGGGACGTCCTACAATGGGCAGTTCTTC
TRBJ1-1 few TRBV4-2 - CASSQGGQNTEAFF TGTGCCAGCAGCCAAGGGGGCCAGAACACTGAAGCTTTCTTT
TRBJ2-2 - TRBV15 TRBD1 CATSEDRGLVYGEGELFF TGTGCCACCAGCGAAGATAGGGGGCTAGTTTATGGGGAAGGGGAGCTGTTTTTT
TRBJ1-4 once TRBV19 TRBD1 CASSARDRGQEKLFF TGTGCCAGTAGTGCCCGGGACAGGGGCCAAGAAAAACTGTTTTTT
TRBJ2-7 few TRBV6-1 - CASSGPIWRGSYEQYF TGTGCCAGCAGTGGCCCAATTTGGCGCGGGTCCTACGAGCAGTACTTC
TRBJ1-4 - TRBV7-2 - CASSHYPYRVKNEKLFF TGTGCCAGCAGCCATTACCCTTACAGGGTCAAGAATGAAAAACTGTTTTTT
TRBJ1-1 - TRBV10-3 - CAIGQIYTEAFF TGTGCCATCGGGCAGATCTACACTGAAGCTTTCTTT
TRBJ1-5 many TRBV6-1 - CASSEEWGVAGQPQHF TGTGCCAGCAGTGAAGAGTGGGGGGTGGCGGGTCAGCCCCAGCATTTT
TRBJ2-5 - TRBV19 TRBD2 CASRTSGETQYF TGTGCCAGTAGAACTAGCGGAGAGACCCAGTACTTC
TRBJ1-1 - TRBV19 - CASMTGGNTEAFF TGTGCCAGTATGACGGGGGGTAACACTGAAGCTTTCTTT
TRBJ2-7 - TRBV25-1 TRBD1 CASQKRTGGPYEQYF TGTGCCAGCCAAAAAAGGACAGGGGGCCCCTACGAGCAGTACTTC
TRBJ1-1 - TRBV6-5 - CASSYAENTEAFF TGTGCCAGCAGTTACGCAGAAAACACTGAAGCTTTCTTT
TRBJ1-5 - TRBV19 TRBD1 CASSPDRGLSQHF TGTGCCAGTAGTCCGGACAGGGGACTGTCCCAGCATTTT
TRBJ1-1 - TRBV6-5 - CASSLGGVGNTEAFF TGTGCCAGCAGCCTCGGGGGAGTTGGAAACACTGAAGCTTTCTTT
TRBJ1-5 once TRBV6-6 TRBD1 CASTGRTGQGYQPQHF TGTGCCAGCACCGGACGCACGGGACAGGGTTATCAGCCCCAGCATTTT
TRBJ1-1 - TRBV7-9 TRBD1 CASSLDLRQGATEAFF TGTGCCAGCAGCTTAGATTTAAGACAGGGGGCCACTGAAGCTTTCTTT
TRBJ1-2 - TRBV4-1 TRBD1 CASSPGTGVNYGYTF TGCGCCAGCAGCCCCGGGACAGGAGTTAACTATGGCTACACCTTC
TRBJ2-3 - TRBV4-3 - CASSQERRDTQYF TGCGCCAGCAGCCAAGAAAGGCGGGATACGCAGTATTTT
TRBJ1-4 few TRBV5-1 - CASRSGTANEKLFF TGCGCCAGCAGGAGCGGGACGGCTAATGAAAAACTGTTTTTT
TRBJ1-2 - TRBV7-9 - CASIAERSEGQNYGYTF TGTGCCAGCATCGCCGAACGATCCGAAGGACAGAACTATGGCTACACCTTC
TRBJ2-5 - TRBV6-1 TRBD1 CASSVMTGGGETQYF TGTGCCAGCAGTGTTATGACAGGGGGCGGGGAGACCCAGTACTTC
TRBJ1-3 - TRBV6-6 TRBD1 CASTPTGFFSGNTIYF TGTGCCAGCACCCCGACAGGGTTTTTCTCCGGAAACACCATATATTTT
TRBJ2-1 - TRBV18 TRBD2 CASSPIVLASGILGIYNEQFF TGTGCCAGCTCACCAATAGTTTTGGCTAGCGGGATCCTCGGCATATACAATGAGCAGTTCTTC